This T cell receptor beta chain was obtained from a study of T cells after yellow fever vaccination. Points from the study as a whole: Once the booster was given, most primary-vaccination clones reappeared, at about 96% for CD4 and 88% for CD8. Secondary responses were weaker yet peaked faster, day 5 versus 15. Clonotypes appearing in both CD4 and CD8 compartments existed, and their share was small.

The germline CDR1 and CDR2 sequences are SQVTM and ANQGSEA. This CDR3 is 14 amino acids long. V lost 6 bases, J lost 0 bases, and 14 bases lay in between. Details on this clonotype: What it binds is unknown.

The TCR cDNA carried a universal primer site and UMIs from 5'RACE template switching. One entry per CDR3 protein, called by TCRdb with MiXCR from the 5' RACE reads. The sample yields some 500,000 distinct CDR3 sequences, around an eighth seen once. Sequences were derived from PBMCs, sampled on the day of the yellow fever booster vaccination. The sequence derives from a man between 25 and 39 years old who received the YFV17D yellow fever vaccine. The chain uses TRBV29-1 and TRBJ1-1; D unresolved. The CDR3: CSVASAGLNTEAFF. The CDR3 DNA is TGCAGCGTCGCTTCGGCTGGGTTGAACACTGAAGCTTTCTTT.